Each of the 7 T cell receptor beta chains below was sequenced from the same sample in a study of radiation and T cells in renal cell carcinoma. Measured with immunoSEQ multiplex PCR; TCRdb has only the in-frame clones, and not every one. The table includes roughly 100,000 clones, approximately 86% detected once. Documented time point: baseline pretreatment blood. Treatment specified: 15 Gy SBRT to primary tumor, nephrectomy 4 weeks later. The sample was blood, taken from a patient whose treatment included radiotherapy and nephrectomy. These receptors were taken from a man aged 45-65 years with renal cell carcinoma.

The chain recombines TRBV30 with TRBJ2-3; D is uncertain. CDR3 length: 14 residues. Trimming stripped 3 bases from V and 0 bases from J, with 10 bases between. CDR1 and CDR2 (germline): GTSNPN, SVGIG (reference sequence). The DNA for the CDR3 is TGTGCCTGGAGCCGGCAAACTAGCACAGATACGCAGTATTTT. It translates to CAWSRQTSTDTQYF.

The V call is TRBV6-6, the J call TRBJ2-3; D might be TRBD1 (5 bases). Germline loops: CDR1 MNHNY, CDR2 SVGAGI (reference sequence). CDR3 length: 16 amino acids. V dropped 6 bases and J dropped 6 bases, with 22 bases sitting between them. The CDR3 region is CASSRQSITAGDTQYF. The CDR3, as DNA: TGTGCCAGCAGCCGACAGTCCATCACGGCAGGCGATACGCAGTATTTT.

This clone was seen once. The chain joins TRBV5-1 to TRBJ1-2; TRBD1 aligns across 7 bases. The V and J ends lost 4 bases and 2 bases, in that order; junction bases with no gene match: 5. CDR3 length: 14 amino acids. Per the germline V gene, CDR1 is SGHRS and CDR2 is YFSETQ. For the CDR3, the DNA is TGCGCCAGCAGCATGGACAGGCGAAACTATGGCTACACCTTC. Amino acid sequence: CASSMDRRNYGYTF.

The chain links TRBV15 to TRBJ1-1; maybe TRBD1 (6 bases). V was cut by 1 base and J by 4 bases, with 13 bases left in between. The CDR3 runs 15 residues. Germline values: CDR1 LNHNV, CDR2 YYDKDF (reference sequence). CDR3 loop: CATSRVDSRSTEAFF. DNA for the CDR3: TGTGCCACCAGCAGAGTGGACAGTAGAAGCACTGAAGCTTTCTTT. Looking up the rest from reference TRBV15 and TRBJ1-1 gives the full variable domain: DAMVIQNPRYQVTQFGKPVTLSCSQTLNHNVMYWYQQKSSQAPKLLFHYYDKDFNNEADTPDNFQSRRPNTSFCFLDIRSPGLGDTAMYLCATSRVDSRSTEAFFGQGTRLTVV.

The chain employs TRBV19 and TRBJ1-5, with 7 bases lining up with TRBD1. The junction had 13 bases not matched to a gene; V was cut back by 10 bases and J by 4 bases. The CDR3 consists of 15 residues. CDR1 is LNHDA, CDR2 SQIVND, per germline (reference sequence). The CDR3 loop is CATNKIRDSNQPQHF. The CDR3 DNA is TGTGCCACTAATAAAATCCGGGACAGTAATCAGCCCCAGCATTTT.

This chain links TRBV10-2 with TRBJ2-5, with 9 bases matching TRBD1. V gave up 4 bases and J gave up 5 bases; unmatched junction bases: 2. CDR3 size: 13 residues. Per germline, CDR1 WSHSY and CDR2 SAAADI. The CDR3 DNA is TGCGCCAGCAGTGGAGGACAGGGGGAGACCCAGTACTTC. It yields the protein CASSGGQGETQYF.

This chain links TRBV28 with TRBJ1-4, with 8 nucleotides matching TRBD1. CDR3 length equals 16 residues. Germline values: CDR1 MDHEN, CDR2 SYDVKM. Trimming cost V 0 bases and J 5 bases; bases outside gene matches: 5. The CDR3 coding sequence is TGTGCCAGCAGTTTATGGGGACAGGCCGAAAATGAAAAACTGTTTTTT. Amino acids: CASSLWGQAENEKLFF. Using reference TRBV28 and TRBJ1-4 for the parts outside the CDR3, the full variable domain is DVKVTQSSRYLVKRTGEKVFLECVQDMDHENMFWYRQDPGLGLRLIYFSYDVKMKEKGDIPEGYSVSREKKERFSLILESASTNQTSMYLCASSLWGQAENEKLFFGSGTQLSVL.